This T cell receptor beta chain comes out of a study of cytomegalovirus exposure and HLA in healthy donors. The CDR3 has 16 residues. With V trimmed by 3 bases and J by 5 bases, 10 bases remained unmatched. Germline-derived CDR1 and CDR2 are SGDLS and YYNGEE. On this clone: Its target is not known.

Vbeta (60) and Jbeta (13) primers were used in the PCR. Some clones are missing from TCRdb's copy, which holds only in-frame ones; the method was immunoSEQ multiplex PCR. The sample holds nearly 110,000 clones; 60% to 80% are singletons and the top ten take more than 2%. Study outcomes and limitations: In a later analysis, TCR beta V- and J-gene trimming showed a link to a missense DCLRE1C variant.

The rearrangement uses TRBV9 and TRBJ2-5; 10 bases match TRBD2. Source material: PBMCs. The sequence was obtained from a man aged 35-49 years in good health and CMV-seronegative. The CDR3 loop reads CASSGLPGLALETQYF. The DNA of the CDR3 is TGTGCCAGCAGCGGCCTACCGGGACTAGCGCTGGAGACCCAGTACTTC.